Following are 22 T cell receptor beta chains from one sample sequenced in a study of shared clonotypes between healthy human individuals. Sequencing was performed with immunoSEQ multiplex PCR; in TCRdb, only in-frame clones are kept and a portion is missing. In the table there are roughly 2.5 million clones, around nine tenths of which are singletons. Sequencing was done on a sample of naive CD4+ T cells sorted from blood. The sample's subset: CD45RA+ positively selected. Receptors were obtained from a man aged 18 to 29 in good health.

This chain uses TRBV5-1 with TRBJ2-7; 8 bases are shared with TRBD2. The V segment lost 7 bases and the J segment 4 bases; nucleotides outside the gene matches: 10. CDR1 is SGHRS and CDR2 is YFSETQ in the germline V gene. CDR3 length equals 14 residues. The CDR3 nucleotides read TGCGCCAGCTTCCCAGGTAGCGGGACTTACGAGCAGTACTTC. Its protein is CASFPGSGTYEQYF.

J is TRBJ1-5 and V is TRBV7-2; TRBD1 matches 8 bases. Germline loops: CDR1 SGHTA, CDR2 FQGNSA. This CDR3 comprises 14 residues. V gave up 5 bases and J gave up 2 bases; unmatched junction bases: 2. The CDR3 protein is CASSAGQGNQPQHF. The CDR3 nucleotides read TGTGCCAGCAGCGCGGGACAGGGCAATCAGCCCCAGCATTTT.

CDR3: CASSYFGGGNTIYF. CDR3 nucleotides: TGTGCCAGCAGTTACTTCGGCGGTGGAAACACCATATATTTT. The chain links TRBV6-5 to TRBJ1-3; D is unresolved. Germline values: CDR1 MNHEY, CDR2 SVGAGI. CDR3 length: 14 amino acids. V gave up 1 base and J gave up 3 bases, with 7 bases separating them.

CDR3: CASSSTGFNTIYF. The CDR3 coding sequence is TGTGCCAGCAGCTCCACGGGGTTTAACACCATATATTTT. This chain links TRBV11-2 with TRBJ1-3; the D is unclear. V lost 4 bases and J lost 7, with 11 bases in between. This CDR3 contains 13 residues. Germline V gives CDR1 SGHAT, CDR2 FQNNGV.

Remarks on this clone: The same CDR3 is also encoded by other DNA sequences in this sample. This chain joins TRBV18 and TRBJ2-7; TRBD2 aligns across 11 bases. Germline CDR1 and CDR2: KGHSH and LQKENI. The CDR3 extends over 16 amino acids. The ends lost 0 bases at V and 4 bases at J; junction bases unmatched: 5. CDR3 sequence (DNA): TGTGCCAGCTCACCACCTGGCCTAGCGGGAGGATACGAGCAGTACTTC. Protein: CASSPPGLAGGYEQYF.

The chain employs TRBV7-2 and TRBJ2-7, with D perhaps matching TRBD1 or TRBD2 (5 bases each). This CDR3 region has 14 residues. The V and J ends lost 5 bases and 6 bases respectively, with 17 bases between them. Germline V gene sequence: CDR1 SGHTA, CDR2 FQGNSA. CDR3 residues: CASSQNSGPVEQYF. The CDR3 DNA follows: TGTGCCAGCAGCCAGAATTCGGGACCCGTCGAGCAGTACTTC.

This chain connects TRBV5-1 to TRBJ2-7, with 10 bases fitting TRBD2. This CDR3 spans 14 amino acids. After removal of 2 bases from V and 7 bases from J, the junction contained 6 bases not matched to a gene. Germline assignment: CDR1 SGHRS and CDR2 YFSETQ. CDR3 sequence: CASSLPSGGGEQYF. The CDR3 DNA reads TGCGCCAGCAGCTTACCTAGCGGGGGCGGAGAGCAGTACTTC.

The chain employs TRBV4-1 and TRBJ2-1; 9 bases are shared with TRBD2. Germline lookup yields CDR1 MGHRA and CDR2 YSYEKL. V lost 6 bases, J lost 2 bases, and 2 bases stayed unmatched. The CDR3 loop spans 14 amino acids. The CDR3 loop reads CASSSGSAYNEQFF. The CDR3 DNA sequence: TGCGCCAGCAGTAGCGGGAGCGCCTACAATGAGCAGTTCTTC.

This clone is a singleton in its sample. Other DNA sequences from this sample encode an identical CDR3 as well. This sequence joins TRBV7-9 and TRBJ1-4; possible D gene TRBD1, 6 bases. Germline CDR1 SEHNR, CDR2 FQNEAQ (reference sequence). V shed 5 bases and J shed 4 bases, with 8 bases lying between them. CDR3 size: 13 residues. CDR3 nucleotide sequence: TGTGCCAGCAGCCTACAGGGTAATGAAAAACTGTTTTTT. Translating gives CASSLQGNEKLFF.

This chain uses TRBV5-1 with TRBJ2-7; 8 bases fit TRBD2. Germline lookup yields CDR1 SGHRS and CDR2 YFSETQ. The CDR3 contains 18 residues. V trimming: 6 bases; J trimming: 0 bases; junction bases outside the gene matches: 17. The DNA for the CDR3 is TGCGCCAGCACTTTTTATGGGGGAAGCGGGAGAAGCTCCTACGAGCAGTACTTC. Residues: CASTFYGGSGRSSYEQYF.

The chain uses TRBV28 and TRBJ2-1; 7 bases are a match to TRBD2. Unmatched junction bases numbered 8, after V lost 5 bases and J lost 1 base. The germline V gene has CDR1 MDHEN and CDR2 SYDVKM. The length of the CDR3 is 16 residues. The CDR3 protein is CASSGGGAISYNEQFF. CDR3 DNA sequence: TGTGCCAGCAGTGGGGGAGGGGCGATTTCCTACAATGAGCAGTTCTTC. Supplemented by reference TRBV28 and TRBJ2-1, the full variable domain reads DVKVTQSSRYLVKRTGEKVFLECVQDMDHENMFWYRQDPGLGLRLIYFSYDVKMKEKGDIPEGYSVSREKKERFSLILESASTNQTSMYLCASSGGGAISYNEQFFGPGTRLTVL.

About this clone itself: The sample holds other DNA sequences that translate to the same CDR3. The CDR3 DNA reads as TGTGCCTGGAGTGTACTAGGGTCCTATGGCTACACCTTC. It codes for CAWSVLGSYGYTF. V usage is TRBV30 and J usage is TRBJ1-2, with D hard to call. CDR3 length equals 13 residues. Germline V gene data show CDR1 as GTSNPN and CDR2 as SVGIG (reference sequence). V was trimmed by 0 bases and J by 4 bases, leaving 9 bases between them.

V gene TRBV6-1 combines with J gene TRBJ2-1; no clear D. CDR1 MNHNS and CDR2 SASEGT come from the germline V gene. Trimming shortened V by 8 bases and J by 3 bases, and 17 bases separated the two germline ends. The CDR3 runs to 15 residues. The CDR3 sequence: CASERNSGGYNEQFF. CDR3 bases: TGTGCCAGCGAACGCAATTCGGGCGGCTACAATGAGCAGTTCTTC.

The table lists this clone with a few counts. Other DNA sequences in the sample encode the same CDR3. J is TRBJ1-5 and V is TRBV18; D unclear. The CDR3 is 13 residues long. CDR1 and CDR2 from the germline V gene are KGHSH and LQKENI. Trimming stripped 3 bases from V and 1 base from J, with 4 bases between. Written as DNA, the CDR3 is TGTGCCAGCTCACCTGACAGCAATCAGCCCCAGCATTTT. It is translated as CASSPDSNQPQHF.

The chain combines TRBV6-5 with TRBJ2-7; TRBD2 is a possible D gene (6 bases). In germline, CDR1 is MNHEY, CDR2 SVGAGI. V was trimmed by 5 bases and J by 5 bases, leaving 13 bases between them. The CDR3 extends over 13 amino acids. CDR3 nucleotides: TGTGCCAGCAGTCAGGCACTAGCCCACGAGCAGTACTTC. Its translation: CASSQALAHEQYF.

The chain joins TRBV6-6 to TRBJ1-2; a weak D match, TRBD1 (5 bases). V lost 4 bases and J 0 bases, leaving 15 bases between the germline ends. The length of the CDR3 is 16 residues. Germline CDR1 reads MNHNY; CDR2 reads SVGAGI (reference sequence). The CDR3 here is CASSSGQGYANYGYTF. CDR3 coding DNA: TGTGCCAGCAGTTCTGGGCAGGGATACGCTAACTATGGCTACACCTTC.

The chain combines TRBV5-1 with TRBJ2-7; no clear D. Deletions cut 1 base from V and 2 bases from J, with 7 bases between. The CDR3 has 13 amino acids. Germline V lookup: CDR1 SGHRS, CDR2 YFSETQ. DNA for the CDR3: TGCGCCAGCAGCTTGCCTCAGGCCTACGAGCAGTACTTC. It encodes CASSLPQAYEQYF.

Regarding this clone: This specimen includes other DNA sequences encoding the same CDR3. This rearrangement joins TRBV6-5 to TRBJ2-3; no clear D gene. The length of the CDR3 is 12 residues. Trimming shortened V by 2 bases and J by 4 bases, and 4 bases separated the two germline ends. CDR1 is MNHEY, CDR2 SVGAGI, per germline. The CDR3 sequence is CASSYPPDTQYF. DNA of the CDR3: TGTGCCAGCAGTTACCCCCCAGATACGCAGTATTTT.

V gene TRBV7-2 combines with J gene TRBJ2-7; weak D call: TRBD1 (6 bases). Germline V gene data show CDR1 as SGHTA and CDR2 as FQGNSA. Trimming removed 5 bases at V and 3 bases at J, with 11 bases between. The CDR3 length is 13 residues. The CDR3 spells CASSPPQGYEQYF. CDR3 nucleotides: TGTGCCAGCAGCCCACCACAGGGCTACGAGCAGTACTTC.

The chain couples TRBV18 to TRBJ2-6; 9 bases match TRBD1. V was clipped by 1 base and J by 1 base; unmatched bases: 8. This CDR3 has 19 residues. Germline CDR1 is KGHSH and CDR2 is LQKENI. The DNA of the CDR3 is TGTGCCAGCTCACCACAGGAAGGACAGGGGAAGTCTGGGGCCAACGTCCTGACTTTC. Translation gives CASSPQEGQGKSGANVLTF.

The rearrangement links TRBV7-6 to TRBJ2-7, with 8 bases lining up with TRBD2. The CDR3 length is 15 residues. With V trimmed by 2 bases and J by 1 base, 4 bases remained unmatched. CDR1 is SGHVS and CDR2 is FNYEAQ in the germline V gene. As DNA, the CDR3 is TGTGCCAGCAGCTTATATACTAGCGGATCCTACGAGCAGTACTTC. The encoded protein is CASSLYTSGSYEQYF.

The rearrangement joins TRBV18 to TRBJ1-4; D gene uncertain. The V end was cut by 5 bases, the J end by 7 bases, with 17 bases between. CDR1 KGHSH and CDR2 LQKENI come from the germline V gene. This CDR3 region has 15 residues. The chain's CDR3 is CASSSTTVESEKLFF. CDR3 nucleotides: TGTGCCAGCTCATCAACGACGGTCGAGAGTGAAAAACTGTTTTTT.